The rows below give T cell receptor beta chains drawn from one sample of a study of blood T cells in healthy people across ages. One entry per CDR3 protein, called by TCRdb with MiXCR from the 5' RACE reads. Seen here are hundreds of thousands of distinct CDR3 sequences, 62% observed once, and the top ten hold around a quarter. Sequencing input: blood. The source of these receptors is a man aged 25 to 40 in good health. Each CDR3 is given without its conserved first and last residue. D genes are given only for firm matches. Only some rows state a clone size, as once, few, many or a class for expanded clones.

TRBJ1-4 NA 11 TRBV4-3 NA ASSQDGTGKLF
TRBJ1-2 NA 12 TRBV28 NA ASSFRQLNYGYT
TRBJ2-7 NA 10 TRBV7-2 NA ASRAGSYEQY
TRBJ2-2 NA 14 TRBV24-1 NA ATSDLFGLLTGELF
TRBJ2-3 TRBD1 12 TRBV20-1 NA SAREDRVTDTQY
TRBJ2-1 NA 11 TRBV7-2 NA ASSSQEVGEQF
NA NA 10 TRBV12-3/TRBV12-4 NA ASSWGGGEQY
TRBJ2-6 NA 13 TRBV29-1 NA SVEGHPSGANVLT
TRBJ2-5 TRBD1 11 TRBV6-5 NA ARHRTGHETQY
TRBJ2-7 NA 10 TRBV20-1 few SAWTPSYEQY
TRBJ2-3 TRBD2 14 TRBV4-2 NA ASSQLTSGGTDTQY
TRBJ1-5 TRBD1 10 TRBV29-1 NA SVGQGAQPQH
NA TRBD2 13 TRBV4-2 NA ASSQSFERGYEQY
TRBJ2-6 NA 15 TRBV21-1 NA ASTIRGEHSGANVLT
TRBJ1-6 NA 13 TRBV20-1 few SARDVQGVDSPLH
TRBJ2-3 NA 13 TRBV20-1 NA SAPKGGVSTDTQY
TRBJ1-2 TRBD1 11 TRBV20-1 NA SAIHRGTYGYT
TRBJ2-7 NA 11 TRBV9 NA ASSVTPSDEQY
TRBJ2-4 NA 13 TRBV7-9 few ASSASGGGKNIQY
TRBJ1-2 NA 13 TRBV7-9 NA ASSHGPGTEYGYT
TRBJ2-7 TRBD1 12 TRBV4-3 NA ASSQAGQGDEQY
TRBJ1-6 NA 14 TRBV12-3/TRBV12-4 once ANSLTGRHSDSPLH
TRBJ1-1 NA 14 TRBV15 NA ATSPGQGLMNTEAF
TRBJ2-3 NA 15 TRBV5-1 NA ASSFSQGGPITDTQY
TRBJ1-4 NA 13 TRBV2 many ASGRGGATNEKLF
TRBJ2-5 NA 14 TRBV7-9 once ASTTSFGGAGETQY
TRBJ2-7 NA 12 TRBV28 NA ASSPPAGFEKQY
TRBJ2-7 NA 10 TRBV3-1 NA ASSQERYEQY
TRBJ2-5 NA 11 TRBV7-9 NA ASSSDVSGDQY